These T cell receptor beta chains were read from a single sample in a study of chemoradiotherapy in HPV16-positive cancers. Assay used: immunoSEQ multiplex PCR; TCRdb lists only in-frame clones, some missing. The table records 5,300 or so clones, roughly 86% of them present only once. This material consisted of tumor tissue, taken from a patient who underwent chemoradiotherapy. The source of these receptors is a human donor with HPV-associated anogenital cancer. Each CDR3 is given with its conserved first and last residue. D genes are given only for firm matches. Clone size is not always given. Where it is, it says once, few, many or a class for expanded clones.

DNA	CDR3	D	V	J	size
TGTGCCAGCAGCCCTCCGGACAGGAGCGCAGATACGCAGTATTTT	CASSPPDRSADTQYF	TRBD1	TRBV28	TRBJ2-3	.
TGTGCCAGCAGCCTGGGACCTATACTCGATACGCAGTATTTT	CASSLGPILDTQYF	.	TRBV9	TRBJ2-3	once
TGTGCCAGCAGCCCCCAACCTAGGGGTGGCTACACTGAAGCTTTCTTT	CASSPQPRGGYTEAFF	.	TRBV5-5	TRBJ1-1	.
TGTGCCAGCAGTCGAGGGGACACAAACACTGAAGCTTTCTTT	CASSRGDTNTEAFF	.	TRBV7-3	TRBJ1-1	.
TGTGCCAGCAGCTTGGGACCTAGCGGGGGGAGCACAGATACGCAGTATTTT	CASSLGPSGGSTDTQYF	TRBD2	TRBV5-5	TRBJ2-3	.
TGTGCCAGCTGGCCCTCTGGGGCCAACGTCCTGACTTTC	CASWPSGANVLTF	.	TRBV6-5	TRBJ2-6	.
TGTGCCAGCAGCACTGCACCCTTGAGGGGCTACACCTTC	CASSTAPLRGYTF	.	TRBV27	TRBJ1-2	.
TGTGCCAGCAGCCTCCAAGGTGGGGACACTGAAGCTTTCTTT	CASSLQGGDTEAFF	.	TRBV11-1	TRBJ1-1	.
TGTGCCAGCAGCTTAAGGAGCGGGGGGGCCTACGAGCAGTACTTC	CASSLRSGGAYEQYF	TRBD2	TRBV7-9	TRBJ2-7	.
TGTGCCACCAGAACGGGGGCGGGGGCTGCAGAGACCCAGTACTTC	CATRTGAGAAETQYF	.	TRBV15	TRBJ2-5	.
TGTGCCAGTAGTATGCATTCAGGGCCTGGAAACACCATATATTTT	CASSMHSGPGNTIYF	.	TRBV19	TRBJ1-3	.
TGTGCCAGCAGCAACCCGAGGACAGGGGGGAGATATGGCTACACCTTC	CASSNPRTGGRYGYTF	TRBD1	TRBV9	TRBJ1-2	.
TGTGCCAGCAGCTTGCTGTGGGGACAGGGGGTTTATGAGACCCAGTACTTC	CASSLLWGQGVYETQYF	TRBD1	TRBV5-5	TRBJ2-5	.
TGTGCCAGTAGTACGGGGAGGGGGGTATATGAGCAGTTCTTC	CASSTGRGVYEQFF	.	TRBV19	TRBJ2-1	.
TGTGCCACCAGCAGAGATCGGGGTACTGAAGCTTTCTTT	CATSRDRGTEAFF	.	TRBV15	TRBJ1-1	once
TGTGCCAGCAGTGACAAACCGGACTGGCAGGATGAGCAGTTCTTC	CASSDKPDWQDEQFF	.	TRBV6-4	TRBJ2-1	once
TGTGCCAGCAGCGTCGGGGACCCCGGGTACGAGCAGTACTTC	CASSVGDPGYEQYF	.	TRBV9	TRBJ2-7	.
TGTGCCTGGTCCCGTAGGGCCCGGGAGACCCAGTACTTC	CAWSRRARETQYF	.	TRBV30	TRBJ2-5	.
TGTGCCAGTAGTAGAGCCAGGACAGGGGATCAGCCCCAGCATTTT	CASSRARTGDQPQHF	TRBD1	TRBV19	TRBJ1-5	.
TGTGCCAGCAGCGTAGGGACTAACACAGATACGCAGTATTTT	CASSVGTNTDTQYF	.	TRBV9	TRBJ2-3	.
TGTGCCTGGATGCTCACAGATACGCAGTATTTT	CAWMLTDTQYF	.	TRBV30	TRBJ2-3	.
TGTGCCAGCAGCTTGGGGACAGGGGGTAGCAATCAGCCCCAGCATTTT	CASSLGTGGSNQPQHF	TRBD1	TRBV5-6	TRBJ1-5	.
TGTGCCAGCAGCTTAAGGGACGGCCCTTATCAGCCCCAGCATTTT	CASSLRDGPYQPQHF	.	TRBV7-2	TRBJ1-5	.
TGTGCCAGCAGTTACGCGCCGGGGGAAAAACTGTTTTTT	CASSYAPGEKLFF	.	TRBV6-6	TRBJ1-4	.
TGTGCCAGCAGCTTAGGAAGGGGGGTTAGCTACGAGCAGTACTTC	CASSLGRGVSYEQYF	.	TRBV7-6	TRBJ2-7	.
TGCAGCGTTGAGGATTGGACAGTGGGGGGGTTGAATGAGCAGTTCTTC	CSVEDWTVGGLNEQFF	.	TRBV29-1	TRBJ2-1	.
TGTGCCAGCAGTTACAGGACAGGGGACACTGAAGCTTTCTTT	CASSYRTGDTEAFF	TRBD1	TRBV6-6	TRBJ1-1	.
TGTGCCAGCAGCTTAGGTAGCGGGGCGCGGAAAGGCTACACCTTC	CASSLGSGARKGYTF	.	TRBV7-2	TRBJ1-2	.
TGTGCCAGCAGCCCCACGGACAGAGTCCACTACGAGCAGTACTTC	CASSPTDRVHYEQYF	.	TRBV5-6	TRBJ2-7	.
TGTGCCAGCAGTTTTCAAGCCGGGAGTAGACCGTTCTTC	CASSFQAGSRPFF	.	TRBV7-9	TRBJ2-1	.
TGCGCCAGCAGCCAGCAGACAGGGGGAAACGAGCAGTACTTC	CASSQQTGGNEQYF	TRBD1	TRBV5-1	TRBJ2-7	.
TGTGCCTGGAGTACACTAGCTGGAAGCACAGATACGCAGTATTTT	CAWSTLAGSTDTQYF	.	TRBV30	TRBJ2-3	once
TGTGCCAGCCAACCGCGGGGGGAGGCAACTAATGAAAAACTGTTTTTT	CASQPRGEATNEKLFF	.	TRBV19	TRBJ1-4	.
TGTGCCAGCAGCTTAGTCGGGAGGGCCATATCCTACAATGAGCAGTTCTTC	CASSLVGRAISYNEQFF	TRBD2	TRBV7-2	TRBJ2-1	.
TGTGCCAGTAAAAGAGGGGGACAGGGAAGTTCAGATACGCAGTATTTT	CASKRGGQGSSDTQYF	TRBD1	TRBV19	TRBJ2-3	.
TGTGCCAGCAGCACTGGACAGGGGGCGGTTTATGGCTACACCTTC	CASSTGQGAVYGYTF	TRBD1	TRBV5-6	TRBJ1-2	.
TGTGCCAGCAGCTTGTCTCCAGGGGGCGTAGAGACCCAGTACTTC	CASSLSPGGVETQYF	TRBD1	TRBV5-4	TRBJ2-5	.
TGTGCCAGCAGCTTATATATTCGTTCTAGCGGGAGGGAAAAACAGACGGAGCAGTTCTTC	CASSLYIRSSGREKQTEQFF	TRBD2	TRBV13	TRBJ2-1	.
TGTGCCAGCAGTGAGACACCGAACACTGAAGCTTTCTTT	CASSETPNTEAFF	.	TRBV5-4	TRBJ1-1	.
TGTGCCAGCAGTTTCCTCACTGAAGCTTTCTTT	CASSFLTEAFF	.	TRBV6-6	TRBJ1-1	.
TGTGCCAGCTCGCGGGGAGGACAGGGGGCTTCTACTAGCAATCAGCCCCAGCATTTT	CASSRGGQGASTSNQPQHF	TRBD1	TRBV18	TRBJ1-5	once
TGTGCCAGCAGTGAAACAGGGAACTATGGCTACACCTTC	CASSETGNYGYTF	.	TRBV2	TRBJ1-2	.
TGTGCCAGTAGTCCCCGGGGGACCACGAGCGACGAGCAGTACTTC	CASSPRGTTSDEQYF	.	TRBV19	TRBJ2-7	.
TGTGCCAGCAGCTTGGGGACAGGGAGAGCCGGAAACACCATATATTTT	CASSLGTGRAGNTIYF	TRBD1	TRBV7-2	TRBJ1-3	.
TGTGCCAGCAGCTCCCTTCGTGGGGGGATTACGCAGTATTTT	CASSSLRGGITQYF	.	TRBV11-2	TRBJ2-3	.